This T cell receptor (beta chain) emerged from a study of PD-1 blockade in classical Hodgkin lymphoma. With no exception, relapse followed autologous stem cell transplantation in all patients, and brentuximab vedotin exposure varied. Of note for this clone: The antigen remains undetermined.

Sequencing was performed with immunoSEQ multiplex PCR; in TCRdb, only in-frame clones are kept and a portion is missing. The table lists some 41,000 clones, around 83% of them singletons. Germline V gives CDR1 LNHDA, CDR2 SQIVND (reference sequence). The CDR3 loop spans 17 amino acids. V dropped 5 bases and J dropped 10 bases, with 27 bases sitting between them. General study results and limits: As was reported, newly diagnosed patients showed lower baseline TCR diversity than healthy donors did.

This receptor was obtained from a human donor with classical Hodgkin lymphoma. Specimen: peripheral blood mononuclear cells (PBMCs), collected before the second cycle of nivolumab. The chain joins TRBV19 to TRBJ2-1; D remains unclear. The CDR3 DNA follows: TGTGCCAGTAGTGGGGAAACCGGGCCCACCTTCATTGGGGAGCAGTTCTTC. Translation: CASSGETGPTFIGEQFF.